Here is one T cell receptor beta chain with its context. Its antigen is currently unknown. At one of its ends the junction is not consistent with the germline gene, which may arise from a read error. This entry belongs to a study of cytomegalovirus exposure and HLA in healthy donors. About the research overall: Membership in the Caucasian-associated ancestry cluster was found for around 85% of approximately 380 genotyped donors.

PCR involved 60 Vbeta and 13 Jbeta primers. Repertoires were generated with immunoSEQ multiplex PCR, while TCRdb's copy carries only in-frame clones and drops some. The sample includes some 110,000 clones, roughly 73% of them seen just once. Study observations and caveats: Rare sequences made up most TCRs, while some public TCRs were found in many donors. Presence/absence analyses rested on an assumption that sequencing depth was roughly uniform across donors.

Material for sequencing was PBMCs. The TCR sequence derives from a woman in her 30s in good health and CMV-seronegative.

CDR3 sequence reads: CASSSGASYEQYF. The CDR3 nucleotides are TGTGCCAGCAGTAGCGGGGCAAGCTACGAGCAGTACTTC. The chain carries TRBV19 and TRBJ2-7; the match to TRBD2 covers 8 bases. Germline-derived CDR1 and CDR2 are LNHDA and SQIVND (reference sequence). The CDR3 contains 13 residues.